The 5 T cell receptor beta chains reported below all come from one sample, sequenced in a study of human thymus T cells. Generated by immunoSEQ multiplex PCR, the TCRdb table keeps only in-frame clones and is missing some. The data show about 46,000 clones, 95% seen once. The sequenced material came from blood. These receptors came from a girl under two years old with a congenital heart defect but otherwise immunologically healthy.

The chain recombines TRBV7-8 with TRBJ1-4; D is perhaps TRBD1 (6 bases). This CDR3 has 14 amino acids. With 5 bases removed from V and 8 bases from J, the gap between germline ends came to 15 bases. Per the germline V gene, CDR1 is SGHVS and CDR2 is FQNEAQ. The CDR3 nucleotides are TGTGCCAGCAGCCACAGGGCGCCGGGGGAAAAACTGTTTTTT. It is translated as CASSHRAPGEKLFF.

The chain uses TRBV18 and TRBJ2-7, with 16 bases matching TRBD2. Germline V lookup: CDR1 KGHSH, CDR2 LQKENI. This CDR3 has 16 residues. Trimming at V came to 3 bases and at J to 3 bases, leaving 2 bases not matched to a gene. The CDR3 is CASSPGTSGRGYEQYF. The CDR3 DNA is TGTGCCAGCTCACCGGGGACTAGCGGGAGGGGCTACGAGCAGTACTTC.

This rearrangement joins TRBV6-5 to TRBJ2-1; D tentatively reads TRBD1 or TRBD2 (5 bases each). V was pared by 0 bases and J by 7 bases, with 10 bases between. The V gene's germline CDR1 is MNHEY and CDR2 SVGAGI. The CDR3 has 14 residues. The CDR3 DNA reads TGTGCCAGCAGTTACTCGAGGGGTGAAAATGAGCAGTTCTTC. Amino acids: CASSYSRGENEQFF.

This chain connects TRBV18 to TRBJ2-1; TRBD2 agrees at 7 bases. V lost 3 bases, J lost 1 base, and 3 bases stayed unmatched. The CDR3 covers 15 residues. The germline gives CDR1 KGHSH, CDR2 LQKENI. CDR3 nucleotide sequence: TGTGCCAGCTCACCGACTAGCACTTCCTACAATGAGCAGTTCTTC. It codes for CASSPTSTSYNEQFF.

The V and J genes are TRBV7-9 and TRBJ1-1; unclear D gene. The germline V and J ends were trimmed by 9 bases and 2 bases, with 13 bases remaining between them. The CDR3 totals 13 residues. CDR1 and CDR2 (germline): SEHNR, FQNEAQ (reference sequence). CDR3 DNA sequence: TGTGCCAGTCTGTTAGATGGCAACACTGAAGCTTTCTTT. It specifies CASLLDGNTEAFF.